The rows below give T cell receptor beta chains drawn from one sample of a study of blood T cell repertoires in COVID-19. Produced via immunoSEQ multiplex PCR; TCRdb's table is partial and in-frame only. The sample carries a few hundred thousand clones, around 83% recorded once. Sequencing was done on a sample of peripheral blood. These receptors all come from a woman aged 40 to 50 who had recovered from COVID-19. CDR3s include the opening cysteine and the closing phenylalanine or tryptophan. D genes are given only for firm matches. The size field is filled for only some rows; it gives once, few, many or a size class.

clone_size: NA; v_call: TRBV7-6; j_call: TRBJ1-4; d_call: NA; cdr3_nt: TGTGCCAGCAGCTTAGCTACAGGGAATTATGAAAAACTGTTTTTT; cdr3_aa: CASSLATGNYEKLFF
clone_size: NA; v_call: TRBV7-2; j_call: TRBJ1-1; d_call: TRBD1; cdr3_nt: TGTGCCAGCAGTTTTACAGGGGGGGACACTGAAGCTTTCTTT; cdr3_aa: CASSFTGGDTEAFF
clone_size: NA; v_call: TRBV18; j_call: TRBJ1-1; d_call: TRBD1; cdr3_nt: TGTGCCAGCTCACCACAGGGGGCGGAGAACACTGAAGCTTTCTTT; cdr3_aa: CASSPQGAENTEAFF
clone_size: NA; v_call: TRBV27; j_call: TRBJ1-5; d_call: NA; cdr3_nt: TGTGCCAGCAGTTTATCCAGAACTAGCAATCAGCCCCAGCATTTT; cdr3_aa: CASSLSRTSNQPQHF
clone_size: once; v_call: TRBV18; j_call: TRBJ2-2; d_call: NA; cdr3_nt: TGTGCCAGCTCAATCGGGTTAAACACCGGGGAGCTGTTTTTT; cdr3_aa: CASSIGLNTGELFF
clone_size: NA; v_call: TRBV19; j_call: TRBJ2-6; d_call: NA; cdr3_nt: TGTGCCAGTACCACGACGAGGAGTTCTGCTGGGGCCAACGTCCTGACTTTC; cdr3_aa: CASTTTRSSAGANVLTF
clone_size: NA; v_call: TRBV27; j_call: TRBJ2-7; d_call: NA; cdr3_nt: TGTGCCAGCAGTTTGTACAGCTCCTACGAGCAGTACTTC; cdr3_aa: CASSLYSSYEQYF
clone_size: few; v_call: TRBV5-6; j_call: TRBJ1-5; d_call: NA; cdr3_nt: TGTGCCAGCAGCCTAACAGGGCTCAATCAGCCCCAGCATTTT; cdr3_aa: CASSLTGLNQPQHF
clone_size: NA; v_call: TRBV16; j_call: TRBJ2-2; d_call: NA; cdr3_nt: TGTGCCAGCGTATTCGACAGGAACACCGGGGAGCTGTTTTTT; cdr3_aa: CASVFDRNTGELFF
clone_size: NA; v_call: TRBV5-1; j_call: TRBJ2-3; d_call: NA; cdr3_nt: TGCGCCAGCAGCCGACAGGATTTCACAGATACGCAGTATTTT; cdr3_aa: CASSRQDFTDTQYF
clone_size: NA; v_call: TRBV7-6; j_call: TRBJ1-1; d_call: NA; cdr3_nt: TGTGCCAGCAGCTTAGGAGGCGAAGCTTTCTTT; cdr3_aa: CASSLGGEAFF
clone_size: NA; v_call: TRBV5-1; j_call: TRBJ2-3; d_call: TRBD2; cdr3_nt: TGCGCCAGCAGCTCGTCTAGCGGGGCAGATACGCAGTATTTT; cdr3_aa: CASSSSSGADTQYF
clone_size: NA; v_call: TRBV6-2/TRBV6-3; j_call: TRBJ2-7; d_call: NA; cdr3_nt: TGTGCCAGCAGCCGAACTTCAAGCTCCTACGAGCAGTACTTC; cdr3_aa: CASSRTSSSYEQYF
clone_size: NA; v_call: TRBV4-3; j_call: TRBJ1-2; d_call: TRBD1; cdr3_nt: TGCGCCAGCAGCCAAGAGGGACAGGGGGCGGGTGGCTACACCTTC; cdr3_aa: CASSQEGQGAGGYTF
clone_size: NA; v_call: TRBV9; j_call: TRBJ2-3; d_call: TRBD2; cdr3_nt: TGTGCCAGCAGCCCACAAGCTAGCGGGGGGGCCATTAGCACAGATACGCAGTATTTT; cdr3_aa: CASSPQASGGAISTDTQYF
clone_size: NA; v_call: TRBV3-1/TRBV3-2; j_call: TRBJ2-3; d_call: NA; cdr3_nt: TGTGCCAGCAGCTTTCAGGGCACAGATACGCAGTATTTT; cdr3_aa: CASSFQGTDTQYF
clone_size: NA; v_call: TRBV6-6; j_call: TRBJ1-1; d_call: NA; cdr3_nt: TGTGCCAGCAGCGCCGCCGGGTCCACTGAAGCTTTCTTT; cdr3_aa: CASSAAGSTEAFF
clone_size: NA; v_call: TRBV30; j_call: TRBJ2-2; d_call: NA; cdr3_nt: TGTGCCTGGAACCGCGACACCGGGGAGCTGTTTTTT; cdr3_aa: CAWNRDTGELFF
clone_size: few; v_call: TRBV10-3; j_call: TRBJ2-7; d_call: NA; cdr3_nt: TGTGCCATCAGTGACCCGGCGCGGGACGACGAGCAGTACTTC; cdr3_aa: CAISDPARDDEQYF
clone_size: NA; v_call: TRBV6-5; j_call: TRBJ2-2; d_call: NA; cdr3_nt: TGTGCCAGCAGTTACGAAGGTCCAGGGAACACCGGGGAGCTGTTTTTT; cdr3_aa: CASSYEGPGNTGELFF
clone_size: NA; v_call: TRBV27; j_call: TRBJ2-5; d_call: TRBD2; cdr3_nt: TGTGCCAGCAGTCCTGGGACTAGCGGGGGGAGGGAGACCCAGTACTTC; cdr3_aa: CASSPGTSGGRETQYF
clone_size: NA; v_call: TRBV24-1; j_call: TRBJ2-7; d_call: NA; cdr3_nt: TGTGCCACCAGTGATGGACAGTCCGAGCAGTACTTC; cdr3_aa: CATSDGQSEQYF
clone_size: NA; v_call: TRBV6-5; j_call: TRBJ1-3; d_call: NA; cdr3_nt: TGTGCCAGCAGTCCTACTAGCTCTGGAAACACCATATATTTT; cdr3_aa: CASSPTSSGNTIYF
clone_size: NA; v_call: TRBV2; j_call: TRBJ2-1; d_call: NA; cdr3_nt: TGTGCCAGCACATACTTCGTCTCGAGTGAGCAGTTCTTC; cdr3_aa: CASTYFVSSEQFF
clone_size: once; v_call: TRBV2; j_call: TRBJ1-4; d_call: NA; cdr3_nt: TGTGCCAGCGATTCCCAGGGGCTGGGGAATGAAAAACTGTTTTTT; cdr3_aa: CASDSQGLGNEKLFF
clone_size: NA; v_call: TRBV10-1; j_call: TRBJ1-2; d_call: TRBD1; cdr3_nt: TGCGCCAGCAGTGATAAGTTTAGGTGGGACAGGTTCAACTATGGCTACACCTTC; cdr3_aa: CASSDKFRWDRFNYGYTF
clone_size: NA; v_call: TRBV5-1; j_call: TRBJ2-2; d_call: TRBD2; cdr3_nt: TGCGCCAGCAGCTACGGGGGGGTCACCGGGGAGCTGTTTTTT; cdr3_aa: CASSYGGVTGELFF
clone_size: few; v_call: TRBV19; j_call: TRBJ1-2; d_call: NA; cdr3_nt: TGTGCCAGTAGTATCATCCCTAAGGGGGACACCTATGGCTACACCTTC; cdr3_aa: CASSIIPKGDTYGYTF
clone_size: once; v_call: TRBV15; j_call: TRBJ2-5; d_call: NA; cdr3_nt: TGTGCCACCAGCAGAGAGGGGGGTGGGGAGACCCAGTACTTC; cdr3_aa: CATSREGGGETQYF
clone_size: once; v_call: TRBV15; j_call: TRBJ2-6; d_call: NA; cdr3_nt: TGTGCCACCAGCGTGTCAGGGGCCGGGGCCAACGTCCTGACTTTC; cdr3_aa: CATSVSGAGANVLTF
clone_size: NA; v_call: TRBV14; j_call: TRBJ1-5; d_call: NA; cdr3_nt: TGTGCCAGCAGCCACCTGGCGGTACCGCTTTATAGCAATCAGCCCCAGCATTTT; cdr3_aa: CASSHLAVPLYSNQPQHF
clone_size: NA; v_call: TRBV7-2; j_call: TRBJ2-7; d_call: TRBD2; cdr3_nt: TGTGCCAGCAGCCACGGACTAGCGGAGACATACGAGCAGTACTTC; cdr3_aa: CASSHGLAETYEQYF
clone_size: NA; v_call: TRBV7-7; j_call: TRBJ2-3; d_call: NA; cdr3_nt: TGTGCTAGCAGCTTGGGCCTTGGAAGCACAGATACGCAGTATTTT; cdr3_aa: CASSLGLGSTDTQYF
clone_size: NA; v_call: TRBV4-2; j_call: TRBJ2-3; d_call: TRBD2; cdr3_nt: TGTGCCAGCAGCCAGGGGCGGGGGGGCTGGTTGTATTTT; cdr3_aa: CASSQGRGGWLYF
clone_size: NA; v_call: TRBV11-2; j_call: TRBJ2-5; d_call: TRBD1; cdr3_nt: TGTGCCAGCAGCGTCAGACAGGGGGGGCAAGAGACCCAGTACTTC; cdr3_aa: CASSVRQGGQETQYF
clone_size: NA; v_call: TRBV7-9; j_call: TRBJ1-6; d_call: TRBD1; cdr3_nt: TGTGCCAGCAGCTTTGGGGACAGGGTTAATTCACCCCTCCACTTT; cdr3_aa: CASSFGDRVNSPLHF
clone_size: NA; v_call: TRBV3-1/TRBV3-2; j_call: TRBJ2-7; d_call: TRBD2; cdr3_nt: TGTGCCAGCAGCCAAGGTAGCGGGGGGCTTTATTGGCAGTACTTC; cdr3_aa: CASSQGSGGLYWQYF
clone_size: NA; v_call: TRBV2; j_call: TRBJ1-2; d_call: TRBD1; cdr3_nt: TGTGCCAGCAGCCGGACAGGGCGGGATGATATGGGCTACACCTTC; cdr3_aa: CASSRTGRDDMGYTF
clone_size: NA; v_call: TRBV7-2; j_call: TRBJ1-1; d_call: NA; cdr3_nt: TGTGCCAGCAGCTCCCGGACCGGGGGAACTGAAGCTTTCTTT; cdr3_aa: CASSSRTGGTEAFF
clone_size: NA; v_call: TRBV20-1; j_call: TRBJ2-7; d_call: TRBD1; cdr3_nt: TGCAGTGCTAGTCACAGGGGTGAGCAGTACTTC; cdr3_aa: CSASHRGEQYF
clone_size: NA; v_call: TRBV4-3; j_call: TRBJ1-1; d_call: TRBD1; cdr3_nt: TGCGCCAGCAGCCGATCCGACAGGGACACTGAAGCTTTCTTT; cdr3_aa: CASSRSDRDTEAFF
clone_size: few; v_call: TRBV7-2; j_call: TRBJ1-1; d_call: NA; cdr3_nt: TGTGCCAGCAGCTTAGGGTCGACGGGGACTGAAGCTTTCTTT; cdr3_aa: CASSLGSTGTEAFF
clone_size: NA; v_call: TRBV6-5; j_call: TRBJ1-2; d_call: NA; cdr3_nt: TGTGTCAGCTCCAGGGCGGCAAACTATGGCTACACCTTC; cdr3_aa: CVSSRAANYGYTF
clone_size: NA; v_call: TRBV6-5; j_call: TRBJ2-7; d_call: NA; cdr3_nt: TGTGCCAGCACGAGCCTTCGGGGAGAGCAGTACTTC; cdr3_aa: CASTSLRGEQYF
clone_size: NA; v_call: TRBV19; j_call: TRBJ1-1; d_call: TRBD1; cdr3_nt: TGTGCCAGTAGTTACGACAGGGACACTGAAGCTTTCTTT; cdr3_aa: CASSYDRDTEAFF
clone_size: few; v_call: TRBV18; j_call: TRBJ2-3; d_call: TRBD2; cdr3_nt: TGTGCCAGCTCACCCTTTCAGCGGGGGTCCACAGATACGCAGTATTTT; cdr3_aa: CASSPFQRGSTDTQYF
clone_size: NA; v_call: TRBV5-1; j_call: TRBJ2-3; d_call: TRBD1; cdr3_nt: TGCGCCAGCAGCTTGGGGGACAGTCAAGATACGCAGTATTTT; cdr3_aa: CASSLGDSQDTQYF
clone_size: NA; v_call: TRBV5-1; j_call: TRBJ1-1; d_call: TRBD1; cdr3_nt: TGCGCCAGCAAGGGGGCCATGGAAGACACTGAAGCTTTCTTT; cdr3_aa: CASKGAMEDTEAFF
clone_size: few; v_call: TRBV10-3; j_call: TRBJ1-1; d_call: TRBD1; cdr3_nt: TGTGCCATCAGGACCTCAGGGGGCACTGAAGCTTTCTTT; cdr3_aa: CAIRTSGGTEAFF
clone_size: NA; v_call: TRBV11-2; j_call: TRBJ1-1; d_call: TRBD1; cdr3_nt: TGTGCCAGCAGCCGGGACAGGCTTAACACTGAAGCTTTCTTT; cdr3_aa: CASSRDRLNTEAFF
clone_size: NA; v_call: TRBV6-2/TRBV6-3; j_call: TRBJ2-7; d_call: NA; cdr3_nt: TGTGCCAGCAGTTCTTTTGGCGGGCAGTACTTC; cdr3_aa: CASSSFGGQYF
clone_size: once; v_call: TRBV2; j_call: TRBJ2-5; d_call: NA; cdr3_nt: TGTGCCAGCACAAACCCGGGACAAAGCCTGGCCCAGTACTTC; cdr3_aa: CASTNPGQSLAQYF
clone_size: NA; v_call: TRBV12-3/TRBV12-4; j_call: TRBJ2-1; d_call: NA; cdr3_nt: TGTGCCAGCAGAGAGACAGCCTACAATGAGCAGTTCTTC; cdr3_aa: CASRETAYNEQFF